The clone carrying this T cell receptor beta chain was seen only a few times. As yet, its antigen is unknown. A single record per CDR3 protein comes from TCRdb applying MiXCR to the RT-PCR reads. This repertoire shows about 190,000 distinct CDR3 sequences, over 13% found once; its top ten account for approximately 27%. These data are taken from a study of response to subunit inactivated influenza vaccine. Findings and limits, study-wide: T cells newly recruited by each seasonal influenza vaccination are few, the authors suggested.

Trimming cost V 0 bases and J 2 bases, with 7 bases left between them. Germline V CDR1 and CDR2: PRHDT, FYEKMQ (reference sequence). This CDR3 region has 14 residues. The receptor comes from a man aged 50 to 59 who received an inactivated influenza vaccine. V is TRBV13 and J is TRBJ2-5, with D perhaps matching TRBD2 (6 bases). The sequencing used CD8+ T cells sorted from PBMCs, collected approximately 5 days after vaccination. In DNA, the CDR3 is TGTGCCAGCAGCTTAGGCGGGGGTCAAGAGACCCAGTACTTC. Translation: CASSLGGGQETQYF. Complete variable domain (other parts from reference TRBV13 and TRBJ2-5): AAGVIQSPRHLIKEKRETATLKCYPIPRHDTVYWYQQGPGQDPQFLISFYEKMQSDKGSIPDRFSAQQFSDYHSELNMSSLELGDSALYFCASSLGGGQETQYFGPGTRLLVL.